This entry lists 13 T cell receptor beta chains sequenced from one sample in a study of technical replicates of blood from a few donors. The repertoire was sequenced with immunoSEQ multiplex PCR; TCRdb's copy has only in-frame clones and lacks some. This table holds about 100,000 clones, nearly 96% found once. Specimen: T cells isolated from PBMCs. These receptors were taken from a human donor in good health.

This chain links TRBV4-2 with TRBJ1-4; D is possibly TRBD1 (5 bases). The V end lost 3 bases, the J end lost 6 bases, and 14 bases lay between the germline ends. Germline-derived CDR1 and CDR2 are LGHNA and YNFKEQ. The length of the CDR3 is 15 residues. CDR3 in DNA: TGTGCCAGCAGCCACCTCACCGCGGGGGATGAAAAACTGTTTTTT. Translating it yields CASSHLTAGDEKLFF.

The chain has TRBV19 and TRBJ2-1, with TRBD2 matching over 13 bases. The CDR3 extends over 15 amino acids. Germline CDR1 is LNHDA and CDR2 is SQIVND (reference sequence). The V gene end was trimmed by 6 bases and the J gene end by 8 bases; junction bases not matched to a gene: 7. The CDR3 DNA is TGTGCCAGTAGGTCGGGACTAGCGGGACTAGATGAGCAGTTCTTC. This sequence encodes CASRSGLAGLDEQFF. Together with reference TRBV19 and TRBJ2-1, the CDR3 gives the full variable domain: DGGITQSPKYLFRKEGQNVTLSCEQNLNHDAMYWYRQDPGQGLRLIYYSQIVNDFQKGDIAEGYSVSREKKESFPLTVTSAQKNPTAFYLCASRSGLAGLDEQFFGPGTRLTVL.

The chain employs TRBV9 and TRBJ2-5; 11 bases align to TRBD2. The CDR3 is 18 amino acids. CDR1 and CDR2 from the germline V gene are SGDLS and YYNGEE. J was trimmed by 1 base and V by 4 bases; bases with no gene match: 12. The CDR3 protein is CASSLRTSGYSFQETQYF. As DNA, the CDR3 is TGTGCCAGCAGCTTAAGGACTAGCGGGTATTCCTTCCAAGAGACCCAGTACTTC.

The CDR3 DNA follows: TGTGCCAGCGAGACAGAAATGAACACTGAAGCTTTCTTT. This sequence encodes CASETEMNTEAFF. V and J are TRBV2 and TRBJ1-1; tentatively, D is TRBD1 (5 bases). In germline, CDR1 is SNHLY, CDR2 FYNNEI. V lost 8 bases and J 0 bases, leaving 10 bases between the germline ends. The CDR3 runs 13 residues.

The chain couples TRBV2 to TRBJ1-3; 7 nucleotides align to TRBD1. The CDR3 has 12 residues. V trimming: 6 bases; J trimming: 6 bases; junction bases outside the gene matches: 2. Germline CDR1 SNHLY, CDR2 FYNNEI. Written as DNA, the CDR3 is TGTGCCAGCAGACAGGGGTCAAACACCATATATTTT. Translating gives CASRQGSNTIYF.

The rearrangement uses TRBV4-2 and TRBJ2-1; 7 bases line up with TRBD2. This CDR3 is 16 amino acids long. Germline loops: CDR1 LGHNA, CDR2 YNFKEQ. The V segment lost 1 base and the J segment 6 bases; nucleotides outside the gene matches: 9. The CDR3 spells CASSQGIGGDLNEQFF. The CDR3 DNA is TGTGCCAGCAGCCAAGGGATTGGGGGGGACCTCAATGAGCAGTTCTTC.

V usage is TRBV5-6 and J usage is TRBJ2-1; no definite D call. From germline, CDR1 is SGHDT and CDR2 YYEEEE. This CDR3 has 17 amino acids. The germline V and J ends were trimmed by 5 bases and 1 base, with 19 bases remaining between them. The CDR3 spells CASSPETGLPSYNEQFF. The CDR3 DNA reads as TGTGCCAGCAGTCCGGAGACGGGTCTACCTTCCTACAATGAGCAGTTCTTC.

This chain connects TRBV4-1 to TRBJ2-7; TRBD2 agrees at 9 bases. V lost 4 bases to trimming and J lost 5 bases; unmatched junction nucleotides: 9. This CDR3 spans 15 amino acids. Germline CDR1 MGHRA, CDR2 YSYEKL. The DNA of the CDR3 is TGCGCCAGCAGCCCTAGGGGCGGGAGGGTCGACGAGCAGTACTTC. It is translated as CASSPRGGRVDEQYF.

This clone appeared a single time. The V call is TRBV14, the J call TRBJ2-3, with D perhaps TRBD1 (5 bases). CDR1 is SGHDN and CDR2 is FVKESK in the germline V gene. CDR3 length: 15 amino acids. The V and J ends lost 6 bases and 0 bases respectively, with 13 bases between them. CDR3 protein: CASSLGQTSTDTQYF. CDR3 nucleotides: TGTGCCAGCAGTTTGGGGCAGACTAGCACAGATACGCAGTATTTT.

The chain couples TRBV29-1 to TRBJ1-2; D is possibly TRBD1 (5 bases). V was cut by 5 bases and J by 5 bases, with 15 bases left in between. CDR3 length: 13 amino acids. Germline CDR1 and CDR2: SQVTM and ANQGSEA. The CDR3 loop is CSVTGRLSYGYTF. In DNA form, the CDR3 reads TGCAGCGTTACAGGCCGGCTGTCATATGGCTACACCTTC.

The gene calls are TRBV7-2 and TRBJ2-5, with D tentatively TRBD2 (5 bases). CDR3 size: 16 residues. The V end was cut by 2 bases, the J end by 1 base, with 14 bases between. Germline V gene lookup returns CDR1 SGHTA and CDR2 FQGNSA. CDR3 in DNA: TGTGCCAGCAGCTTACGCGGGTGGAGTGGCCAAGAGACCCAGTACTTC. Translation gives CASSLRGWSGQETQYF.

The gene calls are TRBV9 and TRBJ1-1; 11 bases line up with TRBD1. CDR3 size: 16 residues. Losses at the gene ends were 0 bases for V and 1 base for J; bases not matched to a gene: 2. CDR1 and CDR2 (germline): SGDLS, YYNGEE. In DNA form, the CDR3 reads TGTGCCAGCAGCGTAGAAGGACAGGGGGCGAACACTGAAGCTTTCTTT. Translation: CASSVEGQGANTEAFF.

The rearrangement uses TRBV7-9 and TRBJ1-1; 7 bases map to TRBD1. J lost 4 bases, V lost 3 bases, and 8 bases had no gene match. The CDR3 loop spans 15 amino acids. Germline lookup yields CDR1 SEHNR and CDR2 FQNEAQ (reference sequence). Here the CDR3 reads CASSFHVDRATEAFF. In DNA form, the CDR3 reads TGTGCCAGCAGCTTTCATGTTGACAGGGCCACTGAAGCTTTCTTT.